What follows are 27 T cell receptor beta chains derived from one specimen sequenced in a study of shared clonotypes between healthy human individuals. TCRdb's table, derived via immunoSEQ multiplex PCR, lists solely in-frame clones and lacks some. Here the sample spans 850,000 to 1,100,000 clones, approximately 80% being singletons. The specimen sequenced was memory CD4+ T cells from PBMCs. Specified subset: CD45RA-negative fraction. These receptors were taken from a man between 18 and 35 years old in good health. Some clones in this sample may be carry-over from other donors' samples.

The CDR3 loop is CAWSVPNRGTSNQPQHF. The CDR3 bases are TGTGCCTGGAGTGTACCTAACAGGGGGACTAGCAATCAGCCCCAGCATTTT. This rearrangement joins TRBV30 to TRBJ1-5, with TRBD1 identical over 8 bases. The CDR3 has 17 residues. Germline lookup yields CDR1 GTSNPN and CDR2 SVGIG (reference sequence). Germline trimming cut 0 bases from V and 0 bases from J; bases unmatched to any gene: 7.

The chain is built from TRBV9 and TRBJ1-4; 8 bases align to TRBD1. Germline-derived CDR1 and CDR2 are SGDLS and YYNGEE. The CDR3 is made up of 16 amino acids. J lost 5 bases, V lost 4 bases, and 10 bases had no gene match. In nucleotides, the CDR3 is TGTGCCAGCAGCCGCTTCGACAGGGGAGAAAATGAAAAACTGTTTTTT. Translating gives CASSRFDRGENEKLFF. The variable domain in full, with the rest retrieved from reference TRBV9 and TRBJ1-4, is DSGVTQTPKHLITATGQRVTLRCSPRSGDLSVYWYQQSLDQGLQFLIQYYNGEERAKGNILERFSAQQFPDLHSELNLSSLELGDSALYFCASSRFDRGENEKLFFGSGTQLSVL.

This sequence joins TRBV27 and TRBJ1-4; 7 nucleotides line up with TRBD1. This CDR3 is built from 15 residues. V dropped 4 bases and J dropped 5; count of bases not matched to a gene: 7. The V gene's germline CDR1 is MNHEY and CDR2 SMNVEV (reference sequence). This chain's CDR3 is CASSSTGWGNEKLFF. The CDR3 DNA follows: TGTGCCAGCAGTTCGACAGGGTGGGGGAATGAAAAACTGTTTTTT.

The chain recombines TRBV28 with TRBJ2-1; TRBD1 might be the D (5 bases). Per germline, CDR1 MDHEN and CDR2 SYDVKM. Trimming shortened V by 3 bases and J by 15 bases, and 12 bases separated the two germline ends. CDR3 size: 11 residues. CDR3 sequence reads: CASSFRERMFF. The CDR3 nucleotides read TGTGCCAGCAGTTTCAGGGAACGTATGTTCTTC.

This clone was recorded only once. CDR3 sequence reads: CASSLDPNVGQFF. DNA of the CDR3: TGCGCCAGCAGCTTGGACCCCAACGTTGGGCAGTTCTTC. The V and J genes are TRBV5-1 and TRBJ2-1, with unresolved D. The CDR3 extends over 13 amino acids. Between the trimmed V and J ends, which lost 0 bases and 12 bases, there was a span of 13 bases. Germline V CDR1 and CDR2: SGHRS, YFSETQ.

V is TRBV18 and J is TRBJ2-1, with D maybe TRBD1 (6 bases). There are 15 residues in the CDR3. V was cut by 1 base and J by 2 bases, with 9 bases left in between. The germline V gene encodes CDR1 KGHSH and CDR2 LQKENI. The CDR3 sequence: CASSPRQVPYNEQFF. The CDR3, as DNA: TGTGCCAGCTCACCACGACAGGTCCCCTACAATGAGCAGTTCTTC.

This clone came up a few times. J is TRBJ1-3 and V is TRBV29-1; 7 positions agree with TRBD1. This CDR3 spans 13 amino acids. Germline CDR1 reads SQVTM; CDR2 reads ANQGSEA. J lost 1 base, V lost 6 bases, and 3 bases had no gene match. The CDR3 here is CSVGQQSGNTIYF. The CDR3 DNA follows: TGCAGCGTGGGACAGCAGTCTGGAAACACCATATATTTT. Based on the CDR3 plus reference TRBV29-1 and TRBJ1-3, the full variable domain is SAVISQKPSRDICQRGTSLTIQCQVDSQVTMMFWYRQQPGQSLTLIATANQGSEATYESGFVIDKFPISRPNLTFSTLTVSNMSPEDSSIYLCSVGQQSGNTIYFGEGSWLTVV.

V usage is TRBV2 and J usage is TRBJ2-3; no clear D. With 3 bases removed from V and 2 bases from J, the gap between germline ends came to 9 bases. The V gene's germline CDR1 is SNHLY and CDR2 FYNNEI. CDR3 length: 14 amino acids. The CDR3 protein is CASSEGRITDTQYF. The CDR3 DNA sequence: TGTGCCAGCAGTGAGGGCCGGATCACAGATACGCAGTATTTT. The variable domain in full, with the rest retrieved from reference TRBV2 and TRBJ2-3, is EPEVTQTPSHQVTQMGQEVILRCVPISNHLYFYWYRQILGQKVEFLVSFYNNEISEKSEIFDDQFSVERPDGSNFTLKIRSTKLEDSAMYFCASSEGRITDTQYFGPGTRLTVL.

V and J are TRBV9 and TRBJ2-3, with D uncertain. The V and J ends lost 0 bases and 6 bases respectively, with 11 bases between them. This CDR3 has 14 amino acids. Germline assignment: CDR1 SGDLS and CDR2 YYNGEE. The CDR3 is CASSVAAFSDTQYF. CDR3 in DNA: TGTGCCAGCAGCGTAGCCGCGTTCTCGGATACGCAGTATTTT.

In DNA, the CDR3 is TGTGCCAGCAGTTACTCGAGGCTAAATCAGCCCCAGCATTTT. As protein: CASSYSRLNQPQHF. The chain joins TRBV6-5 to TRBJ1-5; unclear D gene. Germline lookup yields CDR1 MNHEY and CDR2 SVGAGI. The CDR3 is made up of 14 amino acids. The V end lost 0 bases, the J end lost 4 bases, and 7 bases lay between the germline ends.

This chain links TRBV5-8 with TRBJ2-3, with D perhaps TRBD1 (5 bases). This CDR3 contains 15 residues. The germline V gene has CDR1 SGHTS and CDR2 YDEGEE. V was shortened by 7 bases and J by 5 bases, with 20 bases between the two germline ends. The chain's CDR3 is CASPAWVQDEDTQYF. CDR3 DNA sequence: TGTGCCAGCCCCGCTTGGGTACAGGACGAAGATACGCAGTATTTT.

This clone was recorded only once. V gene TRBV4-2 combines with J gene TRBJ2-2; D unresolved. Trimming stripped 0 bases from V and 3 bases from J, with 14 bases between. This CDR3 comprises 17 residues. Germline V gene sequence: CDR1 LGHNA, CDR2 YNFKEQ. CDR3 residues: CASSQDPPGSYTGELFF. CDR3 sequence (DNA): TGTGCCAGCAGCCAAGATCCACCGGGTAGTTACACCGGGGAGCTGTTTTTT.

The chain is built from TRBV12-2 and TRBJ2-2; the table names TRBD2, a call not compared with the DNA. TRBV12-2 represents a pseudogene. The CDR3 extends over 12 amino acids. CDR3 coding DNA: TGTGCAAGTCGCCTCGACTCGGGGGAGCTGTTTTTT. This codes for CASRLDSGELFF.

The rearrangement joins TRBV11-2 to TRBJ2-6; tentatively, D is TRBD1 (5 bases). Trimming pared 5 bases from V and 1 base from J, leaving 12 bases between. CDR3 length: 16 residues. Germline loops: CDR1 SGHAT, CDR2 FQNNGV. The CDR3 coding sequence is TGTGCCAGCAGCCCCATGACAGTATCTGGGGCCAACGTCCTGACTTTC. The encoded protein is CASSPMTVSGANVLTF.

The chain combines TRBV5-4 with TRBJ2-3; D is perhaps TRBD2 (6 bases). The CDR3 sequence is 17 residues long. From germline, CDR1 is SGHNT and CDR2 YYREEE (reference sequence). Between the trimmed V and J ends, which lost 2 bases and 5 bases, there was a span of 21 bases. The CDR3, as DNA: TGTGCCAGCAGCTTAGGCTTAGGCGGGAACCTGGGAGATACGCAGTATTTT. Protein product: CASSLGLGGNLGDTQYF.

This clone was picked up one time. This specimen includes other DNA sequences encoding the same CDR3. The chain is built from TRBV18 and TRBJ1-2; a weak D match, TRBD1 (6 bases). This CDR3 spans 14 amino acids. Trimming cost V 3 bases and J 2 bases, with 10 bases left between them. CDR1 is KGHSH, CDR2 LQKENI, per germline. The CDR3 DNA sequence: TGTGCCAGCTCACCCTCAGGGGCCAACTATGGCTACACCTTC. Protein product: CASSPSGANYGYTF. Combining the CDR3 with reference TRBV18 and TRBJ1-2 gives the whole variable domain NAGVMQNPRHLVRRRGQEARLRCSPMKGHSHVYWYRQLPEEGLKFMVYLQKENIIDESGMPKERFSAEFPKEGPSILRIQQVVRGDSAAYFCASSPSGANYGYTFGSGTRLTVV.

J is TRBJ1-2 and V is TRBV6-6; D gene ambiguous. This CDR3 has 16 amino acids. Germline-derived CDR1 and CDR2 are MNHNY and SVGAGI (reference sequence). The germline V and J ends were trimmed by 1 base and 4 bases, with 16 bases remaining between them. This CDR3 is CASSYLRNSDSYGYTF. In DNA, the CDR3 is TGTGCCAGCAGTTACTTGCGGAACAGTGATAGCTATGGCTACACCTTC.

The chain recombines TRBV18 with TRBJ1-1; TRBD1 matches 7 bases. The CDR3 extends over 14 amino acids. The V gene's germline CDR1 is KGHSH and CDR2 LQKENI. V dropped 3 bases and J dropped 7; count of bases not matched to a gene: 8. CDR3: CASSPKKGAGEAFF. The DNA for the CDR3 is TGTGCCAGCTCACCCAAAAAGGGGGCGGGTGAAGCTTTCTTT.

This clone was seen just once. This chain joins TRBV5-1 and TRBJ2-2; tentatively, D is TRBD1 or TRBD2 (5 bases each). CDR1 SGHRS and CDR2 YFSETQ come from the germline V gene. The CDR3 extends over 14 amino acids. V was clipped by 2 bases and J by 4 bases, with 9 bases between them. The CDR3 sequence is CASSFRGATGELFF. As DNA, the CDR3 is TGCGCCAGCAGCTTCAGAGGGGCCACCGGGGAGCTGTTTTTT.

This clone was detected many times. The chain uses TRBV28 and TRBJ1-5; TRBD1 is a possible D gene (5 bases). This CDR3 region has 16 residues. V was trimmed by 1 base and J by 6 bases, leaving 16 bases between them. Germline V CDR1 and CDR2: MDHEN, SYDVKM. This chain's CDR3 is CASSLYLGTLSQPQHF. The CDR3 bases are TGTGCCAGCAGTTTATATCTAGGGACGTTATCTCAGCCCCAGCATTTT.

V and J are TRBV10-3 and TRBJ1-2; perhaps TRBD1 as D (6 bases). The CDR3 length is 12 residues. Germline V lookup: CDR1 ENHRY, CDR2 SYGVKD. V dropped 6 bases and J dropped 4 bases, with 9 bases sitting between them. CDR3 loop: CAISPDSYGYTF. CDR3 sequence (DNA): TGTGCCATCAGCCCGGACAGCTATGGCTACACCTTC.

The gene calls are TRBV9 and TRBJ2-3; 13 bases agree with TRBD2. There are 15 residues in the CDR3. Germline V gene data show CDR1 as SGDLS and CDR2 as YYNGEE. The J segment lost 3 bases and the V segment lost 5 bases, leaving 3 bases of the junction unmatched. CDR3 sequence reads: CASRPLAGGTDTQYF. Written as DNA, the CDR3 is TGTGCCAGCAGGCCACTAGCGGGGGGGACAGATACGCAGTATTTT. Supplemented by reference TRBV9 and TRBJ2-3, the full variable domain reads DSGVTQTPKHLITATGQRVTLRCSPRSGDLSVYWYQQSLDQGLQFLIQYYNGEERAKGNILERFSAQQFPDLHSELNLSSLELGDSALYFCASRPLAGGTDTQYFGPGTRLTVL.

The CDR3 nucleotides read TGTGCCAGCAGTTATAGGACAGTAAGCCAAGAGACCCAGTACTTC. Amino acid sequence: CASSYRTVSQETQYF. The V call is TRBV6-6, the J call TRBJ2-5; D perhaps matches TRBD1 (6 bases). Trimming shortened V by 3 bases and J by 1 base, and 12 bases separated the two germline ends. The germline V gene has CDR1 MNHNY and CDR2 SVGAGI (reference sequence). This CDR3 spans 15 amino acids.

The chain employs TRBV10-2 and TRBJ2-2; TRBD1 matches at 11 bases. The CDR3 has 15 residues. Germline CDR1 WSHSY, CDR2 SAAADI. V shed 5 bases and J 4 bases; nucleotides not matched to a gene: 3. The DNA of the CDR3 is TGCGCCAGCAGTCTAGGGACAGGGGGCACCGGGGAGCTGTTTTTT. Translation: CASSLGTGGTGELFF.

J is TRBJ2-7 and V is TRBV29-1, with D tentatively TRBD1 or TRBD2 (5 bases each). The V and J ends lost 7 bases and 2 bases respectively, with 15 bases between them. The germline V gene has CDR1 SQVTM and CDR2 ANQGSEA. The CDR3 loop spans 13 amino acids. The CDR3 spells CSATGDRTYEQYF. The CDR3 DNA reads as TGCAGCGCTACCGGGGACCGAACCTACGAGCAGTACTTC.

The genes are TRBV20-1 and TRBJ1-4; D call uncertain. This CDR3 is built from 11 residues. The germline CDR1 and CDR2 sequences are DFQATT and SNEGSKA (reference sequence). The germline V and J ends were trimmed by 3 bases and 7 bases, with 6 bases remaining between them. The CDR3 DNA is TGCAGTGCTAGGAGGGCTGAAAAACTGTTTTTT. Amino acids: CSARRAEKLFF.

A word on this clone: Other DNA sequences within the sample encode an identical CDR3. V gene TRBV7-2 combines with J gene TRBJ2-3; 13 bases map to TRBD2. Germline-derived CDR1 and CDR2 are SGHTA and FQGNSA. V shed 5 bases and J 4 bases; nucleotides not matched to a gene: 3. The CDR3 is 15 amino acids. CDR3 sequence reads: CASSPGLAGADTQYF. CDR3 nucleotides: TGTGCCAGCAGCCCCGGACTAGCGGGGGCAGATACGCAGTATTTT.